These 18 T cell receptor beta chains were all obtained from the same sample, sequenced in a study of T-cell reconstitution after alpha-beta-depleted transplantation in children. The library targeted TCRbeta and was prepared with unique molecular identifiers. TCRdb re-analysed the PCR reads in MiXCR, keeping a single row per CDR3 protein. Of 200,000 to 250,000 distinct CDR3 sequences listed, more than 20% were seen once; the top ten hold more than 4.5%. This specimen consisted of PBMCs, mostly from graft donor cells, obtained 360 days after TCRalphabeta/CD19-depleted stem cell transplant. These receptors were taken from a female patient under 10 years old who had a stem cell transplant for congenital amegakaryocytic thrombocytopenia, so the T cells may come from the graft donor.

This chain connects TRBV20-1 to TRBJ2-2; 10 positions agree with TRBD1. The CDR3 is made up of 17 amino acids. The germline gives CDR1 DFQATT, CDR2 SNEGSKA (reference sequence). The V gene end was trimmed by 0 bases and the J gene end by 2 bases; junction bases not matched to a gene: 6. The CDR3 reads CSARDSRTGGNTGELFF. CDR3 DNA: TGCAGTGCTAGAGATTCCAGGACAGGGGGAAACACCGGGGAGCTGTTTTTT.

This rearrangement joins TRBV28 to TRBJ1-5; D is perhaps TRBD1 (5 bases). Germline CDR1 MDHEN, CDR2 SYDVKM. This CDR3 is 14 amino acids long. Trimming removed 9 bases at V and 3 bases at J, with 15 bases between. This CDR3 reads CASLTGPLNQPQHF. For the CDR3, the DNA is TGTGCCAGTCTCACAGGACCACTCAATCAGCCCCAGCATTTT.

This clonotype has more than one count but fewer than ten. The CDR3 region is CASSRTTGLVEQFF. The CDR3 DNA reads TGCGCCAGCAGCCGGACCACAGGGTTGGTTGAGCAGTTCTTC. The chain employs TRBV4-1 and TRBJ2-1, with D perhaps TRBD1 (6 bases). The germline gives CDR1 MGHRA, CDR2 YSYEKL. This CDR3 spans 14 amino acids. V lost 4 bases, J lost 9 bases, and 16 bases lay in between.

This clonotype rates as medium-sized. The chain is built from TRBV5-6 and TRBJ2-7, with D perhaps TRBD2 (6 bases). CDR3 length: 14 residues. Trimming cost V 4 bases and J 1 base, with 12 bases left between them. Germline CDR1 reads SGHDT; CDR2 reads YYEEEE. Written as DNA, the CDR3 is TGTGCCAGCAGCCCGGGGGTGGCGTCCTACGAGCAGTACTTC. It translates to CASSPGVASYEQYF.

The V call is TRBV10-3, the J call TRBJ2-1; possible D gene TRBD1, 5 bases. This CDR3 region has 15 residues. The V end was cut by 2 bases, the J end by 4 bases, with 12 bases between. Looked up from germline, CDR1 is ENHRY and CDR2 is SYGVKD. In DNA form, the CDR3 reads TGTGCCATCAGTGAGCCCGACAGTGGTTACAATGAGCAGTTCTTC. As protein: CAISEPDSGYNEQFF.

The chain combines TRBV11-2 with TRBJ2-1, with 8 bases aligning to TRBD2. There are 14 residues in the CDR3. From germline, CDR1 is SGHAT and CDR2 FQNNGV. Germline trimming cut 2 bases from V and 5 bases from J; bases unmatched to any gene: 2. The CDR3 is CASSLLAGNNEQFF. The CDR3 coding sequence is TGTGCCAGCAGCTTATTAGCGGGGAACAATGAGCAGTTCTTC.

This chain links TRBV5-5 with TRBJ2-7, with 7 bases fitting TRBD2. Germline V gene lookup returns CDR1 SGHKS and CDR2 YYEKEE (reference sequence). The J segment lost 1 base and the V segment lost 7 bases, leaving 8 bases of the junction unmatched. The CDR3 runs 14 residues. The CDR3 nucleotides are TGTGCCAGCGGTTCTCTAGCGGAGTCCTACGAGCAGTACTTC. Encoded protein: CASGSLAESYEQYF.

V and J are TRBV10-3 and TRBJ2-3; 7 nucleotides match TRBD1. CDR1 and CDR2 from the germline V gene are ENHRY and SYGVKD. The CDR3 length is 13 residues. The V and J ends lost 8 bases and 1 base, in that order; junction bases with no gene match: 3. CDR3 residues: CAIGGQGTDTQYF. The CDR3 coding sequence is TGTGCCATCGGTGGACAGGGCACAGATACGCAGTATTTT.

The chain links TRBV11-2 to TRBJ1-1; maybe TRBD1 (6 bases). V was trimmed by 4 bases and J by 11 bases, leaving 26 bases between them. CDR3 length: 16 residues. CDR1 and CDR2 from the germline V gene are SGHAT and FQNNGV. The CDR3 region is CASSSLRDGHRVGAFF. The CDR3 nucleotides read TGTGCCAGCAGCTCCCTCCGCGACGGACACAGGGTGGGCGCTTTCTTT.

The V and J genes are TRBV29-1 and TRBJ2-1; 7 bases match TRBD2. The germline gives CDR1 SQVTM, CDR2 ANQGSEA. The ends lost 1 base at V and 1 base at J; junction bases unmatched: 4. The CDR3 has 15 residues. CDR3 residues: CSVEAAGASYNEQFF. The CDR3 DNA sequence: TGCAGCGTTGAAGCGGCGGGAGCTTCCTACAATGAGCAGTTCTTC.

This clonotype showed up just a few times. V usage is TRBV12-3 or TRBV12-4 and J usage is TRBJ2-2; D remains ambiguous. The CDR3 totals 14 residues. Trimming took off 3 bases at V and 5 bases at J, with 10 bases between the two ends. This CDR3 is CASSFGQATGELFF. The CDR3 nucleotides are TGTGCCAGCAGTTTTGGCCAGGCAACCGGGGAGCTGTTTTTT.

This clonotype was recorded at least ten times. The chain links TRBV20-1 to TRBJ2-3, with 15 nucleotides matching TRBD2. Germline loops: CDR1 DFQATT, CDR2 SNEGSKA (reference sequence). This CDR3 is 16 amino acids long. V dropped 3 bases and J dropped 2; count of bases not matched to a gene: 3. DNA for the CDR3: TGCAGTGCTAGTGGGACTAGCGGGGGGCCCACAGATACGCAGTATTTT. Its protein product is CSASGTSGGPTDTQYF.

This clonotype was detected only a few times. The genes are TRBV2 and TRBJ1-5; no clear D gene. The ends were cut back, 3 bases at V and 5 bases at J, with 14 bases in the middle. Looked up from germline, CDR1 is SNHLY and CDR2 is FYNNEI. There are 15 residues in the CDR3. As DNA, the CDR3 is TGTGCCAGCAGTGACGCCGGGAGGAGGGATCAGCCCCAGCATTTT. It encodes CASSDAGRRDQPQHF. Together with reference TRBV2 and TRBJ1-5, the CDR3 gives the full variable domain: EPEVTQTPSHQVTQMGQEVILRCVPISNHLYFYWYRQILGQKVEFLVSFYNNEISEKSEIFDDQFSVERPDGSNFTLKIRSTKLEDSAMYFCASSDAGRRDQPQHFGDGTRLSIL.

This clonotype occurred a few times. As DNA, the CDR3 is TGTGCCAGCAGCTTAGACGGGAATCAGCCCCAGCATTTT. Residues: CASSLDGNQPQHF. The V and J genes are TRBV7-9 and TRBJ1-5; no definite D call. Germline CDR1 SEHNR, CDR2 FQNEAQ (reference sequence). The CDR3 extends over 13 amino acids. Trimming stripped 1 base from V and 4 bases from J, with 5 bases between.

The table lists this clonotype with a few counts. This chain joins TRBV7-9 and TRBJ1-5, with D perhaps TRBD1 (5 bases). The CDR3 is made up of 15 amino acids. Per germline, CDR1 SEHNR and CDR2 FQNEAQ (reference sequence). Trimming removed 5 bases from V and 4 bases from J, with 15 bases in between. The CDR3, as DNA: TGTGCCAGCAGCCTGGGCGGGACCCCAAATCAGCCCCAGCATTTT. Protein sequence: CASSLGGTPNQPQHF.

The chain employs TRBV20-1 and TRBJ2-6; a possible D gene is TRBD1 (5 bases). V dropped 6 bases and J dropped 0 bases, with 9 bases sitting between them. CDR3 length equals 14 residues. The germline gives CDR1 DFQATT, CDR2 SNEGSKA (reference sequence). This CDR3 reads CSAQTDSGANVLTF. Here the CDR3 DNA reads TGCAGTGCGCAGACAGACTCTGGGGCCAACGTCCTGACTTTC.

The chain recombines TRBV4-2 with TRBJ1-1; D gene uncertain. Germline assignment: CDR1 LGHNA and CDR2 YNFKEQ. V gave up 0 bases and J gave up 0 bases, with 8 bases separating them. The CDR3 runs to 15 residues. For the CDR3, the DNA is TGTGCCAGCAGCCAAGAAGAAAGGGTGAACACTGAAGCTTTCTTT. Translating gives CASSQEERVNTEAFF.

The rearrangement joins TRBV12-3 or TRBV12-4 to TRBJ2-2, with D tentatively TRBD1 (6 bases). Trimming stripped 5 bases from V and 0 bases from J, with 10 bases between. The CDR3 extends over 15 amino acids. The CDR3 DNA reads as TGTGCCAGCAGTCCGCGACAGGCGAACACCGGGGAGCTGTTTTTT. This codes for CASSPRQANTGELFF.